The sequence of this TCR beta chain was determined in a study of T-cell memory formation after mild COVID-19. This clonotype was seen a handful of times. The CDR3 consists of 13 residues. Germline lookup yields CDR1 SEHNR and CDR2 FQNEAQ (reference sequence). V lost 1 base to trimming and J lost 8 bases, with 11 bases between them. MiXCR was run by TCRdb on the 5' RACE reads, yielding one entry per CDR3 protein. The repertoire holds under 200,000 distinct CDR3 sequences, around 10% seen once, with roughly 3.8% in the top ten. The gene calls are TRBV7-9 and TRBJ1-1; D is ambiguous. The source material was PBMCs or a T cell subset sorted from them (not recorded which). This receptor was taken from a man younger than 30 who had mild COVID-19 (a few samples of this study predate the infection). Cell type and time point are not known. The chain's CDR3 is CASSLGLTSEAFF. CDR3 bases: TGTGCCAGCAGCTTAGGGTTGACGTCCGAAGCTTTCTTT.